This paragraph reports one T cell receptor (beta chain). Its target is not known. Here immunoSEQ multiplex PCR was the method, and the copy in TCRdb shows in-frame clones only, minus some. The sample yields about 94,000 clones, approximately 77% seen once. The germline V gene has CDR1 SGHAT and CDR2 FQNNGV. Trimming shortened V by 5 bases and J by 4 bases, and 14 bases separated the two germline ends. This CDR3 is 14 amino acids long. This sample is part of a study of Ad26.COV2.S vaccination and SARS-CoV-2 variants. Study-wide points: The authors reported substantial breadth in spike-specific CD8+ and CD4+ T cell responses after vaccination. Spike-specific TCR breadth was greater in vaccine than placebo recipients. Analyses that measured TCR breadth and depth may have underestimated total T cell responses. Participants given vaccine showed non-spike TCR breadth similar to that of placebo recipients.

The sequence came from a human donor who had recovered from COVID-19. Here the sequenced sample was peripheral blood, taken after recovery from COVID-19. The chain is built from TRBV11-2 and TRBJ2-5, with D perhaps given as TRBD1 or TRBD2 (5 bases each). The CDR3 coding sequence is TGTGCCAGCAGCGTTTCTTTTGGGGGAGAGACCCAGTACTTC. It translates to CASSVSFGGETQYF.